A single sample is the source of the 22 T cell receptor beta chains below, sequenced in a study of blood T cell repertoires in COVID-19. Sequencing used immunoSEQ multiplex PCR; TCRdb keeps in-frame clones, though not all of them. This sample has hundreds of thousands of clones, with 90% found just once. The sequencing sample was made of peripheral blood. The receptors derive from a woman aged 40 to 50 with COVID-19, enrolled during active disease.

V and J are TRBV5-1 and TRBJ1-5, with 8 bases fitting TRBD1. J gave up 9 bases and V 0 bases, and 2 bases lay outside the gene matches. CDR3 size: 13 residues. CDR1 and CDR2 from the germline V gene are SGHRS and YFSETQ. The CDR3 region has the DNA TGCGCCAGCAGCTTGGAACAGGGGGGGCCCCAGCATTTT. Its protein is CASSLEQGGPQHF.

The genes are TRBV7-9 and TRBJ1-1; 8 bases are a match to TRBD1. The germline V gene has CDR1 SEHNR and CDR2 FQNEAQ (reference sequence). Unmatched junction bases numbered 13, after V lost 6 bases and J lost 10 bases. The CDR3 has 14 amino acids. This chain's CDR3 is CASSWTGWGPGAFF. The CDR3 DNA reads TGTGCCAGCAGTTGGACAGGGTGGGGCCCGGGAGCTTTCTTT. The full variable domain, completed using reference TRBV7-9 and TRBJ1-1, is DTGVSQNPRHKITKRGQNVTFRCDPISEHNRLYWYRQTLGQGPEFLTYFQNEAQLEKSRLLSDRFSAERPKGSFSTLEIQRTEQGDSAMYLCASSWTGWGPGAFFGQGTRLTVV.

The rearrangement uses TRBV5-6 and TRBJ2-5, with D perhaps matching TRBD1 (6 bases). Trimming stripped 4 bases from V and 5 bases from J, with 12 bases between. The V gene's germline CDR1 is SGHDT and CDR2 YYEEEE. The CDR3 totals 13 residues. CDR3 DNA sequence: TGTGCCAGCAGCGTGACAGGAGGTGAGACCCAGTACTTC. Protein sequence: CASSVTGGETQYF.

This chain joins TRBV5-5 and TRBJ2-1; D gene unclear. V was trimmed by 1 base and J by 6 bases, leaving 14 bases between them. CDR1 and CDR2 from the germline V gene are SGHKS and YYEKEE (reference sequence). The CDR3 length is 15 residues. CDR3 in DNA: TGTGCCAGCAGCTTGTTTCCTCTTCCTTCCAATGAGCAGTTCTTC. The encoded protein is CASSLFPLPSNEQFF. The full variable domain, with the rest looked up from reference TRBV5-5 and TRBJ2-1, is DAGVTQSPTHLIKTRGQQVTLRCSPISGHKSVSWYQQVLGQGPQFIFQYYEKEERGRGNFPDRFSARQFPNYSSELNVNALLLGDSALYLCASSLFPLPSNEQFFGPGTRLTVL.

This clone has only a few counts. V and J are TRBV27 and TRBJ1-6; D is uncertain. Germline CDR1 and CDR2: MNHEY and SMNVEV (reference sequence). The V end lost 5 bases, the J end lost 3 bases, and 11 bases lay between the germline ends. The CDR3 is made up of 15 amino acids. The CDR3 protein is CASSGGSHYNSPLHF. As DNA, the CDR3 is TGTGCCAGCAGTGGCGGGAGCCACTATAATTCACCCCTCCACTTT.

CDR3 coding DNA: TGTGCCAGCAGTTACCCGACCGGGGGGTTGAACACTGAAGCTTTCTTT. Translating gives CASSYPTGGLNTEAFF. The chain couples TRBV6-6 to TRBJ1-1, with TRBD1 as a possible D gene (5 bases). V was shortened by 2 bases and J by 0 bases, with 13 bases between the two germline ends. Germline CDR1 reads MNHNY; CDR2 reads SVGAGI (reference sequence). CDR3 length: 16 amino acids.

The gene calls are TRBV5-1 and TRBJ1-6, with 9 positions matching TRBD1. With V trimmed by 4 bases and J by 10 bases, 12 bases remained unmatched. The CDR3 covers 16 residues. Per the germline V gene, CDR1 is SGHRS and CDR2 is YFSETQ. CDR3 protein: CASSQRGGQGKSPLHF. The CDR3 nucleotides are TGCGCCAGCAGCCAGAGGGGAGGACAGGGGAAGTCACCCCTCCACTTT.

This sequence joins TRBV6-4 and TRBJ2-1, with 8 bases aligning to TRBD1. This CDR3 has 16 amino acids. Germline CDR1 and CDR2: MRHNA and SNTAGT. Trimming at V came to 5 bases and at J to 0 bases, leaving 6 bases not matched to a gene. CDR3 protein: CASSPRDRGSYNEQFF. The CDR3 DNA reads as TGTGCCAGCAGTCCTAGAGACAGGGGCTCCTACAATGAGCAGTTCTTC.

This sequence joins TRBV6-5 and TRBJ1-1, with a weak D call TRBD1 (6 bases). Trimming cost V 2 bases and J 7 bases, with 11 bases left between them. The CDR3 length is 13 residues. Germline values: CDR1 MNHEY, CDR2 SVGAGI. The CDR3 nucleotides are TGTGCCAGCAGTTACGTTGGGACATTTGAAGCTTTCTTT. It codes for CASSYVGTFEAFF.

The genes are TRBV18 and TRBJ1-6; D uncertain. Germline V gene sequence: CDR1 KGHSH, CDR2 LQKENI. The V gene lost 3 bases and the J gene lost 6 bases, with 6 bases spanning the gap. CDR3 length: 13 residues. The CDR3 sequence is CASSPTFNSPLHF. CDR3 DNA sequence: TGTGCCAGCTCACCCACTTTTAATTCACCCCTCCACTTT.

The V gene is TRBV28, the J gene TRBJ1-3; 7 positions match TRBD1. The CDR3 is 14 amino acids. Germline CDR1 MDHEN, CDR2 SYDVKM. V shed 5 bases, J shed 2 bases, and the junction held 3 bases outside the gene matches. CDR3 loop: CASSGQVAGNTIYF. For the CDR3, the DNA is TGTGCCAGCAGTGGACAGGTCGCTGGAAACACCATATATTTT.

This clone has just one count. The rearrangement links TRBV2 to TRBJ2-2; D might be TRBD1 (5 bases). The germline V gene has CDR1 SNHLY and CDR2 FYNNEI. V was pared by 9 bases and J by 0 bases, with 11 bases between. The CDR3 extends over 14 amino acids. The CDR3 bases are TGTGCCAGTAAGGGGCGTTCGAACACCGGGGAGCTGTTTTTT. This encodes CASKGRSNTGELFF. The complete variable domain, with remaining parts taken from reference TRBV2 and TRBJ2-2, reads EPEVTQTPSHQVTQMGQEVILRCVPISNHLYFYWYRQILGQKVEFLVSFYNNEISEKSEIFDDQFSVERPDGSNFTLKIRSTKLEDSAMYFCASKGRSNTGELFFGEGSRLTVL.

The chain joins TRBV7-9 to TRBJ2-7; 7 bases line up with TRBD1. V lost 1 base and J lost 5; bases outside the gene matches: 8. The CDR3 has 15 residues. The V gene's germline CDR1 is SEHNR and CDR2 FQNEAQ (reference sequence). The CDR3 sequence is CASSLVSGTVHEQYF. CDR3 sequence (DNA): TGTGCCAGCAGCTTAGTCTCCGGGACAGTCCACGAGCAGTACTTC.

This chain uses TRBV19 with TRBJ2-7; no firm D call. Germline V gives CDR1 LNHDA, CDR2 SQIVND (reference sequence). CDR3 length equals 13 residues. V was trimmed by 4 bases and J by 6 bases, leaving 13 bases between them. CDR3 in DNA: TGTGCCAGTAGTACCCAAGGAGCAAGCGAGCAGTACTTC. Translating it yields CASSTQGASEQYF.

This clone was counted a single time. This chain joins TRBV6-2 or TRBV6-3 and TRBJ2-1; D call uncertain. Trimming stripped 4 bases from V and 6 bases from J, with 4 bases between. From germline, CDR1 is MNHEY and CDR2 SVGEGT. This CDR3 region has 11 residues. The CDR3 region has the DNA TGTGCCAGCAGTTGGAGCAATGAGCAGTTCTTC. Translation gives CASSWSNEQFF.

The CDR3 sequence: CASSFDRDGNTIYF. The CDR3 nucleotides are TGTGCCAGCAGCTTCGACAGGGACGGAAACACCATATATTTT. V and J are TRBV11-2 and TRBJ1-3; 7 positions match TRBD1. The CDR3 covers 14 residues. V lost 3 bases and J lost 4; bases outside the gene matches: 3. Germline V lookup: CDR1 SGHAT, CDR2 FQNNGV.

J is TRBJ2-5 and V is TRBV27; no firm D call. Looked up from germline, CDR1 is MNHEY and CDR2 is SMNVEV (reference sequence). The CDR3 length is 13 residues. V was shortened by 0 bases and J by 4 bases, with 6 bases between the two germline ends. CDR3 loop: CASSLSLLETQYF. The CDR3 DNA reads TGTGCCAGCAGTTTATCCCTATTAGAGACCCAGTACTTC.

CDR3: CASLAGNQPQHF. The CDR3 bases are TGTGCCAGCCTGGCTGGCAATCAGCCCCAGCATTTT. The chain employs TRBV28 and TRBJ1-5; D not certain. Germline V gene sequence: CDR1 MDHEN, CDR2 SYDVKM. Deletions cut 8 bases from V and 2 bases from J, with 7 bases between. This CDR3 spans 12 amino acids.

The gene calls are TRBV5-1 and TRBJ2-1, with 12 bases identical to TRBD2. The CDR3 runs to 17 residues. V lost 0 bases to trimming and J lost 7 bases; unmatched junction nucleotides: 8. Germline CDR1 SGHRS, CDR2 YFSETQ. The CDR3 DNA follows: TGCGCCAGCAGCTTGGAACCTAGCGGGAGGGCCTGGAATGAGCAGTTCTTC. It is translated as CASSLEPSGRAWNEQFF.

This chain uses TRBV24-1 with TRBJ1-2, with a possible D match to TRBD1 (6 bases). The CDR3 length is 15 residues. In germline, CDR1 is KGHDR, CDR2 SFDVKD. V was pared by 1 base and J by 3 bases, with 11 bases between. The CDR3 bases are TGTGCCACCAGTGATTTTGACAGGTGGGACTATGGCTACACCTTC. This codes for CATSDFDRWDYGYTF.

The V and J genes are TRBV28 and TRBJ1-1; TRBD1 matches at 9 bases. The CDR3 is made up of 17 amino acids. V was clipped by 5 bases and J by 0 bases; unmatched bases: 10. The germline V gene has CDR1 MDHEN and CDR2 SYDVKM. The CDR3 DNA is TGTGCCAGCAGTGCTCCGGGACAGGGAGGTTTGAACACTGAAGCTTTCTTT. It is translated as CASSAPGQGGLNTEAFF.

V usage is TRBV9 and J usage is TRBJ1-3, with 7 bases fitting TRBD1. Trimming took 4 bases from V and 2 from J; bases not matched to a gene: 6. CDR1 is SGDLS, CDR2 YYNGEE, per germline. This CDR3 spans 15 amino acids. The CDR3 reads CASSPRTGPGNTIYF. CDR3 sequence (DNA): TGTGCCAGCAGCCCCCGGACAGGCCCTGGAAACACCATATATTTT.